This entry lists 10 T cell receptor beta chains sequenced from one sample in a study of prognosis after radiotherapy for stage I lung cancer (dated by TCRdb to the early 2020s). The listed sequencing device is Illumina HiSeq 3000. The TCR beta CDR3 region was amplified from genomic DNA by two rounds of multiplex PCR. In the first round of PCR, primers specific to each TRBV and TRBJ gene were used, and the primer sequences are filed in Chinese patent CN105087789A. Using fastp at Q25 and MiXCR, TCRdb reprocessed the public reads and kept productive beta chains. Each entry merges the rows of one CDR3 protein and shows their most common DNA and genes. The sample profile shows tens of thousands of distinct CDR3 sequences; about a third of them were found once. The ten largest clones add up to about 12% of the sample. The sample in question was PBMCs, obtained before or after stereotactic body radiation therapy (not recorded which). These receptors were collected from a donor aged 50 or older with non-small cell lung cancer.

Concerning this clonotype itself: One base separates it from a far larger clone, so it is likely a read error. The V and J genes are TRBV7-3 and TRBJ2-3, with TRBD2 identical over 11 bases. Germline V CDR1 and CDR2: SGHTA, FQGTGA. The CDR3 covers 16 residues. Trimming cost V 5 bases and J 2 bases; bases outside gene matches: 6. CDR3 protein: CASSVRLAGTTDTQYF. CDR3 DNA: TGTGCCAGCAGCGTAAGACTAGCGGGGACCACAGATACGCAGTATTTT.

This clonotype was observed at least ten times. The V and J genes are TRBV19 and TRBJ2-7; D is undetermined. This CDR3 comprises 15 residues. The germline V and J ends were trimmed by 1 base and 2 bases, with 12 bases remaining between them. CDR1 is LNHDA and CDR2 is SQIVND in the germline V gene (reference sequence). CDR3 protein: CASSIGLPATYEQYF. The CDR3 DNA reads TGTGCCAGTAGTATAGGGCTTCCGGCAACCTACGAGCAGTACTTC.

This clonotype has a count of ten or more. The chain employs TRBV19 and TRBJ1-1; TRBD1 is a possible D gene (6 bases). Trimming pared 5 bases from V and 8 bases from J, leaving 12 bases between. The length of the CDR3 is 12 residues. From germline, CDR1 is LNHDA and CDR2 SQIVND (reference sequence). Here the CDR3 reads CASSARTVEAFF. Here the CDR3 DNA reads TGTGCCAGTAGTGCCCGGACAGTCGAAGCTTTCTTT.

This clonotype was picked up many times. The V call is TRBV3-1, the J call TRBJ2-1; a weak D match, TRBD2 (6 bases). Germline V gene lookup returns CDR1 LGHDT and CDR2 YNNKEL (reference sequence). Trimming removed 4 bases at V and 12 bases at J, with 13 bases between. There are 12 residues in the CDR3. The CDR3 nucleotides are TGTGCCAGCAGCCCACCAGGAGGGCGGCAGTTCTTC. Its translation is CASSPPGGRQFF.

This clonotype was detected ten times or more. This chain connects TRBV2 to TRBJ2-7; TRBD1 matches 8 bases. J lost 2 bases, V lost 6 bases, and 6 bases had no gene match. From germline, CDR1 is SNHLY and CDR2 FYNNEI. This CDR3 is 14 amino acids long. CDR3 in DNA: TGTGCCAGCAGAGAGGGGACAGGAGCCTACGAGCAGTACTTC. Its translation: CASREGTGAYEQYF.

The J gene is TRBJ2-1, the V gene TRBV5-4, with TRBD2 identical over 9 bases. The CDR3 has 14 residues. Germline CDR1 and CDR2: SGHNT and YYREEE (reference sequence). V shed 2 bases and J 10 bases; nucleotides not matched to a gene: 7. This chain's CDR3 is CASSFAAGGNEQFF. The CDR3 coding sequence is TGTGCCAGCAGCTTTGCAGCGGGGGGAAACGAGCAGTTCTTC.

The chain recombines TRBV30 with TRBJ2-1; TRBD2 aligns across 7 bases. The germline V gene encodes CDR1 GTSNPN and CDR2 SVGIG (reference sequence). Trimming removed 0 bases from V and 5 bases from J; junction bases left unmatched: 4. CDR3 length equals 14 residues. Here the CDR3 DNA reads TGTGCCTGGAGTGTACTGGCGGGAGACAATGAGCAGTTCTTC. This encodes CAWSVLAGDNEQFF.

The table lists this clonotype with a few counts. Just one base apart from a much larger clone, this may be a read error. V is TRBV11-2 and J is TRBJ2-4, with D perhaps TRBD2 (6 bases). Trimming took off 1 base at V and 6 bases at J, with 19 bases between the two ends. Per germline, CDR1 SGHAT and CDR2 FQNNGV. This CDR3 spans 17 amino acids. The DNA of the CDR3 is TGTGCCAGCAGCTTAGGCCAGAGGACTACCCGGAGAAACATTCAGTACTTC. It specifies CASSLGQRTTRRNIQYF.

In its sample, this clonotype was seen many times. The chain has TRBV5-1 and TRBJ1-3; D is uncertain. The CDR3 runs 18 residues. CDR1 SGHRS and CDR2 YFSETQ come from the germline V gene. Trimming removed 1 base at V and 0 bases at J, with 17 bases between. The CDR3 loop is CASSLWGSWQASGNTIYF. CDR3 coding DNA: TGCGCCAGCAGCTTGTGGGGTTCGTGGCAGGCCTCTGGAAACACCATATATTTT.

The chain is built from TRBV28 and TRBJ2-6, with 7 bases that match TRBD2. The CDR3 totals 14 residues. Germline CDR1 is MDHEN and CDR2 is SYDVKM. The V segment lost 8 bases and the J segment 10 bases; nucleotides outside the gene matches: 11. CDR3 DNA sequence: TGTGCCAGCGGTGCGGGGGAAGGTGGTAACGTCCTGACTTTC. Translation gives CASGAGEGGNVLTF.